This TCR beta chain was identified during a study of human T cells and chemical hapten exposure. To note about this clonotype: Its antigen remains unknown.

This CDR3 region has 11 residues. Germline V gene sequence: CDR1 DFQATT, CDR2 SNEGSKA (reference sequence). Trimming left V 2 bases short and J 3 bases short, with 3 bases between. TCRdb re-called the RACE reads through MiXCR, storing one row per CDR3 protein. Of about 190,000 distinct CDR3 sequences detected, around 23% appear once; the ten largest clones hold 2.5%. Stated time point: patch test 3, about 24 weeks after DPC sensitization. The treatment was: therapeutic diphenylcyclopropenone sensitization with weekly scalp DPC. Prior to each patch test being applied, blood was drawn. Study-wide points: Donors, who had alopecia, may show an immune response that differs from healthy people's. TCRs at a frequency above 1 in 1000 stayed unchanged with DPC sensitization. Compared to controls, expanded TCRs made significantly more large clusters of similar CDR3s.

The sequencing used whole blood, collected in connection with sensitization to the hapten diphenylcyclopropenone (DPC). The chain links TRBV20-1 to TRBJ2-3, with unresolved D. This receptor was taken from a woman in her forties with alopecia areata. Some clones in this sample may be carry-over from other donors' samples. The CDR3 is CSARRTDTQYF. CDR3 bases: TGCAGTGCTAGAAGGACAGATACGCAGTATTTT.